Below are 2 T cell receptor beta chains sequenced from a single sample in a study of CXCR3-negative and CXCR3-positive naive CD8 T cells (dated by TCRdb to about 2019). Points the paper makes about the study in general: Compared with CXCR3-negative naive cells, CXCR3-positive naive cells had TRB CDR3s with higher hydrophobicity (lower Kidera factor 4), lower energy, and higher strength and volume indices.

Their recognized antigens are unknown. TCRdb records NextSeq 550 as the sequencer. The Human TCR Profiling Kit (MiLaboratory) was used to make UMI-labeled 5' RACE TRB cDNA libraries. TCRdb reprocessed the reads, reporting each CDR3 protein sequence once and no DNA. The sample has around 80,000 distinct CDR3 sequences on record. The ten largest account for approximately 0.6% of the sample. Sequenced: naive CXCR3+ CD8+ T cells from blood. The cell subset or site label, as the study defines it: CD45RO-CCR7+CD27+CD95- naive CD8+ T cells expressing CXCR3 (TNR3+). Every receptor here comes from a human donor in good health. Some clones in this sample may be carry-over from other donors' samples.

The CDR3 region is CASSFSGALETQYF. The chain recombines TRBV12-3 or TRBV12-4 with TRBJ2-5; TCRdb returns TRBD2, unconfirmable since there is no DNA. The CDR3 totals 14 residues.

The rearrangement uses TRBV6-5 and TRBJ2-3; without DNA, the TCRdb call of TRBD1 cannot be checked. The CDR3 runs to 16 residues. Germline V gives CDR1 MNHEY, CDR2 SVGAGI. CDR3 amino acids: CASSIKGGLRTDTQYF.